Reported below is one T cell receptor (beta chain). The data derive from a study of graft-versus-host responses after intestinal transplantation. The responders that had proliferated, CFSE-low CD3+CD4+ and CD3+CD8+ cells, were sorted after the reaction. This table comes from immunoSEQ multiplex PCR, and its TCRdb copy is limited to in-frame clones, with some not included. Altogether 9,000 to 13,000 clones are present, under 40% being singletons, with the ten largest covering about 1.9%. The sample here was alloreactive CD4+ T cells from a mixed lymphocyte reaction culture, taken before transplantation. Described subset: CFSE-low proliferating T cells sorted from roughly 6-day pre-transplant mixed lymphocyte reaction (GvH or HvG direction). This TCR came from a human patient who was an organ donor for intestinal transplantation.

The CDR3 region has the DNA TGTGCCAGCAGCTCTGGGACTAGCGGGTACGAGCAGTACTTC. Its translation is CASSSGTSGYEQYF. The chain has TRBV7-2 and TRBJ2-7, with 12 bases matching TRBD2. CDR3 size: 14 residues. CDR1 and CDR2 from the germline V gene are SGHTA and FQGNSA. The V and J ends lost 4 bases and 4 bases, in that order; junction bases with no gene match: 2.